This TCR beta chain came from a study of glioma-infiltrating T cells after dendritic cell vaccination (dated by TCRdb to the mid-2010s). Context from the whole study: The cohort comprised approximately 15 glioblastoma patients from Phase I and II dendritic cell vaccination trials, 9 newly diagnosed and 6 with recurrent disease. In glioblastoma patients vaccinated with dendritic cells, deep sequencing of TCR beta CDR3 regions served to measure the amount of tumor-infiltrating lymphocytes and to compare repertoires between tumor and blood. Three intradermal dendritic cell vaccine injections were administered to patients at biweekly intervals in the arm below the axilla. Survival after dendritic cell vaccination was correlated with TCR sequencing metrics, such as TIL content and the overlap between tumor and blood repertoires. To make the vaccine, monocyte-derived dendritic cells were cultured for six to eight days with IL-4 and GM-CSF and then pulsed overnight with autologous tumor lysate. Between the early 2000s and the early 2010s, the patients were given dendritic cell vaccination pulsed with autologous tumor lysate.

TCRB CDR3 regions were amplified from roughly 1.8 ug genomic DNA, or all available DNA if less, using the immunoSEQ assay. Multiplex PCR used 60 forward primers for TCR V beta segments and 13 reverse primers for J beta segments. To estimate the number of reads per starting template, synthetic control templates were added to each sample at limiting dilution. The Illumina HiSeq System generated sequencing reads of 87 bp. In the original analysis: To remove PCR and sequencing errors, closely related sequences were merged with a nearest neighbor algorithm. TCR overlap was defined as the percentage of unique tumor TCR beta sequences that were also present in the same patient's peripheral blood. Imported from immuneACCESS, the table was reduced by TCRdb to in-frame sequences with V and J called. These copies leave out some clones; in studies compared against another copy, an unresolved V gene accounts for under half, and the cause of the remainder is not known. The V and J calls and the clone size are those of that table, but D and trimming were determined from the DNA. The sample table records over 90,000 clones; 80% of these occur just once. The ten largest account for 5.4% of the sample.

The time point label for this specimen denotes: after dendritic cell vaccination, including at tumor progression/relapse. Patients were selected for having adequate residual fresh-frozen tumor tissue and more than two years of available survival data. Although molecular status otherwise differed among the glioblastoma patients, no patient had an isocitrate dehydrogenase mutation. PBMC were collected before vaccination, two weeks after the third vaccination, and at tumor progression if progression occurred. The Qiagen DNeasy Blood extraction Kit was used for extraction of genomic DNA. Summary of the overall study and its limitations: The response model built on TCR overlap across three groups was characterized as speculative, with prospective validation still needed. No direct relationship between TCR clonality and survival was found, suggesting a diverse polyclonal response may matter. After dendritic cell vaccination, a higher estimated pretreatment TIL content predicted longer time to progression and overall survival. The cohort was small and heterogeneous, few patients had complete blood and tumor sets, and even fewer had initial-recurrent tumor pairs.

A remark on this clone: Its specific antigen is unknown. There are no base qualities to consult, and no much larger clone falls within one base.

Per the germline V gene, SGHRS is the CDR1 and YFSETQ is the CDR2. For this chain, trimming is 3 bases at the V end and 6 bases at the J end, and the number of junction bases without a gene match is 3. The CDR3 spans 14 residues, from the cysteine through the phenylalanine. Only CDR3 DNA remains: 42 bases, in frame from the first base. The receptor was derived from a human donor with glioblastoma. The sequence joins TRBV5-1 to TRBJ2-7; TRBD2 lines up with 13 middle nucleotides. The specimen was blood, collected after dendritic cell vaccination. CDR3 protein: CASSSGTSGIEQYF. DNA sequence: TGCGCCAGCAGCTCCGGGACTAGCGGGATCGAGCAGTACTTC.